This T cell receptor beta chain originates from a study of radiotherapy plus CTLA-4 blockade in lung cancer. Study details: For 15% to 20% of patients, objective responses occurred, and around 34% had disease control. Findings of the study overall: According to reports, early shifts in blood T cell clones, alongside interferon-beta, forecast response most accurately. Tumor-derived TCR clones expanded in blood after radiotherapy plus ipilimumab.

Trimming pared 7 bases from V and 4 bases from J, leaving 11 bases between. This CDR3 region has 13 residues. The germline gives CDR1 MNHNY, CDR2 SVGAGI (reference sequence). The protocol was immunoSEQ multiplex PCR, while the TCRdb copy is restricted to in-frame clones and leaves out a portion. The sample holds tens of thousands of clones, 70% to 85% seen once. Focal radiation was given together with CTLA-4 blockade (ipilimumab) to patients with chemo-refractory metastatic non-small-cell lung cancer. As to this clone: Its antigen is unidentified.

Sequencing used peripheral blood, obtained from a patient treated with radiotherapy plus ipilimumab. The rearrangement links TRBV6-6 to TRBJ1-5, with D possibly matching TRBD1 (6 bases). The receptor was isolated from a human donor with non-small cell lung cancer who had stable disease on radiotherapy plus ipilimumab. The CDR3 sequence is CASIPTGNQPQHF. The DNA of the CDR3 is TGTGCCAGCATTCCAACAGGGAATCAGCCCCAGCATTTT.